This TCR beta chain was profiled in a study of regulatory T cells in long-lasting Graves disease. TCR beta libraries were built with iRepertoire HTBI primers and Arm-PCR of CDR3 regions. One entry per CDR3 protein, called by TCRdb with MiXCR from the multiplex PCR reads. The sample includes 440,000 or so distinct CDR3 sequences, about 15% of them seen just once. This clonotype has more than one count but fewer than ten. Its target is not known. Time point described: newly diagnosed GD, antithyroid drugs for less than 3 months. From RNA extracted from PBMCs, the TCR library was made. American Thyroid Association guidelines served as the basis for diagnosing Graves' disease. Study-level results: The analysis examined peripheral blood only and excluded thyroid tissue.

These data were likewise used in another study, on T cells in Graves' hyperthyroidism and ophthalmopathy. That source adds: When ophthalmopathy did not progress within 18 months, Graves' hyperthyroidism was considered stable.

The origin of this receptor is a young woman with Graves disease. Material: peripheral blood mononuclear cells (PBMCs), obtained at new diagnosis, from a patient treated with antithyroid drugs.

The CDR3 spells CSVEDRGESNEQFF. CDR3 nucleotides: TGCAGCGTTGAAGATCGCGGAGAGAGTAATGAGCAGTTCTTC. V gene TRBV29-1 combines with J gene TRBJ2-1; D call uncertain. Trimming left V 0 bases short and J 7 bases short, with 13 bases between. The CDR3 sequence is 14 residues long. CDR1 is SQVTM and CDR2 is ANQGSEA in the germline V gene.